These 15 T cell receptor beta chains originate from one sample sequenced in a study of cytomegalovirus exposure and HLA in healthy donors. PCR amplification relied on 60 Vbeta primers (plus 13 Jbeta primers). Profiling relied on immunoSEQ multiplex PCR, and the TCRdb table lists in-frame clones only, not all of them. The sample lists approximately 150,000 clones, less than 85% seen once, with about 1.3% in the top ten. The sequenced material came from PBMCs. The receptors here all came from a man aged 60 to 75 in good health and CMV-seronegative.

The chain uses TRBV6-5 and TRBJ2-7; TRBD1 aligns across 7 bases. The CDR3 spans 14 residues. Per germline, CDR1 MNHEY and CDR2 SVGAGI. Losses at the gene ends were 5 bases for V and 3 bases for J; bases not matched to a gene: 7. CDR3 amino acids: CASSPGTDNYEQYF. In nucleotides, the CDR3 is TGTGCCAGCAGTCCCGGGACAGATAACTACGAGCAGTACTTC.

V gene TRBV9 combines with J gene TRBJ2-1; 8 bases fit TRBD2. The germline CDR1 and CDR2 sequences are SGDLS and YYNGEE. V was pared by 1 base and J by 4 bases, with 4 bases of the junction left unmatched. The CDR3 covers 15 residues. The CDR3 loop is CASSVSQREYNEQFF. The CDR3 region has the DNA TGTGCCAGCAGCGTAAGCCAGCGGGAGTACAATGAGCAGTTCTTC.

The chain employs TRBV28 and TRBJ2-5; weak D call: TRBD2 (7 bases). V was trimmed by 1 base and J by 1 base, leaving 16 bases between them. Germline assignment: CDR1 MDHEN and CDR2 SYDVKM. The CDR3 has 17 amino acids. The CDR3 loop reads CASSLLRFAGAQETQYF. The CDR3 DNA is TGTGCCAGCAGTTTATTAAGGTTTGCGGGGGCCCAAGAGACCCAGTACTTC.

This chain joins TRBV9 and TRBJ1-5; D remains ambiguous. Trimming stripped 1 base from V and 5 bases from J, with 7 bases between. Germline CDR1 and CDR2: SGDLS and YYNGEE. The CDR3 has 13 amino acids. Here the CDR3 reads CASSVPDYQPQHF. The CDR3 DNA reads TGTGCCAGCAGCGTACCAGATTATCAGCCCCAGCATTTT.

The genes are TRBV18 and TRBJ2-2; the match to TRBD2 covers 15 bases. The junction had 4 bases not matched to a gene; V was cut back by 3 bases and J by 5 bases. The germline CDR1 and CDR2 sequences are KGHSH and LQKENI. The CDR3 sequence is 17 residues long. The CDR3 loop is CASSPGLAGGRTGELFF. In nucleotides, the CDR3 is TGTGCCAGCTCACCGGGACTAGCGGGAGGTCGAACCGGGGAGCTGTTTTTT.

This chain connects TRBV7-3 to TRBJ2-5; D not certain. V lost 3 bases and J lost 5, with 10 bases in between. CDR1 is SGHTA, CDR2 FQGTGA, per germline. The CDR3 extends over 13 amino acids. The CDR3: CASSFSDGETQYF. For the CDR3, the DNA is TGTGCCAGCAGCTTCAGTGACGGGGAGACCCAGTACTTC.

The CDR3 here is CASSYSGQDYNQPQHF. In DNA form, the CDR3 reads TGTGCCAGCAGTTACTCCGGGCAGGACTACAATCAGCCCCAGCATTTT. V and J are TRBV6-6 and TRBJ1-5; D is unresolved. Deletions cut 0 bases from V and 3 bases from J, with 12 bases between. The CDR3 runs 16 residues. Germline V gene data show CDR1 as MNHNY and CDR2 as SVGAGI (reference sequence).

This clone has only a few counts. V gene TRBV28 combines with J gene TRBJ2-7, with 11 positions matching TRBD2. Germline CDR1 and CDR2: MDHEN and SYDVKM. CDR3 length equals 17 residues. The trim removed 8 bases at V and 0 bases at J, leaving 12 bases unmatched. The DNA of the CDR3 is TGTGCCAGCGTTAGCGGGAGGGTACCCCCGTTCTCCTACGAGCAGTACTTC. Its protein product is CASVSGRVPPFSYEQYF.

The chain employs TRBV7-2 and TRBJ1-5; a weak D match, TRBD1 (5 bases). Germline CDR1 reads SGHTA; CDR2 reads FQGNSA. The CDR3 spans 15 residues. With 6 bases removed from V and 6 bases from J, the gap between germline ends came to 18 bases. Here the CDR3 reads CASSPLGAEGQPQHF. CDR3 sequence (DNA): TGTGCCAGCAGTCCTTTAGGGGCGGAAGGTCAGCCCCAGCATTTT.

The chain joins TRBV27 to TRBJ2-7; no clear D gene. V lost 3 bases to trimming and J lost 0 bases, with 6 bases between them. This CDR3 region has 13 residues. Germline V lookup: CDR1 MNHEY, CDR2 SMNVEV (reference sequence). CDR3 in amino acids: CASSFHSSYEQYF. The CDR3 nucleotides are TGTGCCAGCAGTTTTCACAGCTCCTACGAGCAGTACTTC.

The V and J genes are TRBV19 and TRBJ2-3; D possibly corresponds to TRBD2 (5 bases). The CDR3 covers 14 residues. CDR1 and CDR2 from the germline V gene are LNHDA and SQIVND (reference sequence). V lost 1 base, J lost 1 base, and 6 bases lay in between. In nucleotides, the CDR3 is TGTGCCAGTAGTATAGTACTAGGCACAGATACGCAGTATTTT. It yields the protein CASSIVLGTDTQYF.

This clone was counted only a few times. The DNA of the CDR3 is TGCGCCAGCAGCCAAGGGAGCGGGGACTACAATGAGCAGTTCTTC. Its translation: CASSQGSGDYNEQFF. This chain links TRBV4-1 with TRBJ2-1; TRBD2 aligns across 7 bases. V lost 1 base, J lost 3 bases, and 3 bases stayed unmatched. The CDR3 has 15 residues. CDR1 MGHRA and CDR2 YSYEKL come from the germline V gene.

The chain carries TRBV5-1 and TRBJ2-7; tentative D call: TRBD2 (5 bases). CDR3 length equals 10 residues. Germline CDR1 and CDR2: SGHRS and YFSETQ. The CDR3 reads CPTRSYEQYF. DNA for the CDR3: TGCCCTACTAGGAGTTACGAGCAGTACTTC.

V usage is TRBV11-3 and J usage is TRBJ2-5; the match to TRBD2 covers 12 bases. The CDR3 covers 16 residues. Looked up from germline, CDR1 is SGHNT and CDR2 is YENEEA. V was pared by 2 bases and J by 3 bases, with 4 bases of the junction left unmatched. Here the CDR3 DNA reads TGTGCCAGCAGCTTACAGACTAGCGGGGGCGAAGAGACCCAGTACTTC. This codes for CASSLQTSGGEETQYF.

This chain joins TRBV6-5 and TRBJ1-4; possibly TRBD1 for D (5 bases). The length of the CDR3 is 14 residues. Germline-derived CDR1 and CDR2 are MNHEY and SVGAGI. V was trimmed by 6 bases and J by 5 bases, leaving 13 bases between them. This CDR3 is CASRIAGRNEKLFF. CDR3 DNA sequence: TGTGCCAGCAGGATAGCGGGACGGAATGAAAAACTGTTTTTT.